This TCR beta chain was retrieved from a study of cytotoxic CD8 clonotypes in ibrutinib-treated CLL. About the study: Patient counts were 11 relapsed/refractory, some 14 treatment-naive and roughly 18 IGHV unmutated. Sequenced samples delivered averages of 255,043 productive templates and some 93,000 productive rearrangements.

Study-level findings and limits: Clonality (at baseline) was higher than in age-matched healthy donors and tracked circulating CD8+ T-cell counts.

Germline V CDR1 and CDR2: MNHNS, SASEGT. Deletions cut 0 bases from V and 2 bases from J, with 6 bases between. The CDR3 runs 14 residues. Note on this clone: Its antigen is unidentified.

The protocol was immunoSEQ multiplex PCR, while the TCRdb copy is restricted to in-frame clones and leaves out a portion. The sample consists of a few hundred thousand clones, around 66% of them appearing once. V is TRBV6-1 and J is TRBJ2-3; D unresolved. This receptor was taken from a human donor with chronic lymphocytic leukemia. Specimen: PBMCs, collected after 36 months of ibrutinib treatment. In DNA form, the CDR3 reads TGTGCCAGCAGTGAAGCCGCGGCCACAGATACGCAGTATTTT. It codes for CASSEAAATDTQYF.